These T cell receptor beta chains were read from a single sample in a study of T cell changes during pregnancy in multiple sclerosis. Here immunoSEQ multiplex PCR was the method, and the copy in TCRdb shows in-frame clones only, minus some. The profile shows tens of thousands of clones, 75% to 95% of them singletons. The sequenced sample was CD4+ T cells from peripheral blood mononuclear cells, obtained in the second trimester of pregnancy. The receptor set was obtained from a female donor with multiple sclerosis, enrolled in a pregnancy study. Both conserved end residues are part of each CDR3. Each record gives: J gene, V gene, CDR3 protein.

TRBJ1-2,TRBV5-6,CASSPGENYGYTF
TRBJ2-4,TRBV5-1,CASSQGRGPDIQYF
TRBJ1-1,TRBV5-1,CASSLDVRGEAFF
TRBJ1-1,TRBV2,CAVRGNTEAFF
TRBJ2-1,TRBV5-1,CASSQLASSDNEQFF
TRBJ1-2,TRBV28,CASSFGGRGYTF
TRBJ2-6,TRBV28,CASSPQGSGANVLTF
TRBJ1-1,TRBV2,CASSGRTVNTEAFF
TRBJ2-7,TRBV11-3,CASTPPGVMDEQYF
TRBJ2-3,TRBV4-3,CASSQEPAGGTDTQYF
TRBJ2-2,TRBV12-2,CASRLAPGQGLNTGELFF
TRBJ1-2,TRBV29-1,CSVARGDWGGYTF
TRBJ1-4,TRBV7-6,CASSLTGSDNEKLFF
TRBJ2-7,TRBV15,CATSRDFPGQGLEQYF
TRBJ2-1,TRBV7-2,CASSPRLKGREGNNEQFF
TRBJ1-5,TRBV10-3,CAISEGQGSTNQPQHF
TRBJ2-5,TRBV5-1,CASAARGAETQYF
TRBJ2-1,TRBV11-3,CASSLVLRGQGFYNEQFF
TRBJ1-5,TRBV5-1,CASSLTGYSNQPQHF
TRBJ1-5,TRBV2,CASSEEVQGPQPQHF
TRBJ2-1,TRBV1,CTSSPDSYNEQFF
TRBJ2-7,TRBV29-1,CSAGTGGYEQYF
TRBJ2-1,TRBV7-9,CASSLGDRDTYNEQFF
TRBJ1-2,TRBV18,CASSPTSGFMYTF
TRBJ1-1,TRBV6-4,CASSDSTQGNTEAFF
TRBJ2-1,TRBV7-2,CASSLVPGGGNYNEQFF
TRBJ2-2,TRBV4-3,CASSQELAGGHTGELFF
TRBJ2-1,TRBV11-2,CASRDSLVSSYNEQFF
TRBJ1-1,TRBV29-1,CSVESGTEAFF
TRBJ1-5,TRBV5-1,CASSFLYSQPQHF
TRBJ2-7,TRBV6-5,CASSVSAGGLYEQYF
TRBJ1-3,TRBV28,CASSFRGNTIYF
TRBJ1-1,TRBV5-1,CASSPDRGLPEAFF
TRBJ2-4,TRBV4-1,CASSQDYGENIQYF
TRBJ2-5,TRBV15,CATSRVGETQYF
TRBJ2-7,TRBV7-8,CASSVTGTSGEQYF
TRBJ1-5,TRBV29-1,CSVGQGLGQPQHF
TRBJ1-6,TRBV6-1,CASRRTGKLNSPLHF